This is a list of T cell receptor beta chains from one sample in a study of cytomegalovirus exposure and HLA in healthy donors. The protocol was immunoSEQ multiplex PCR, while the TCRdb copy is restricted to in-frame clones and leaves out a portion. Seen here are 120,000 or so clones, about 81% observed once, and the top ten hold approximately 9.1%. The specimen was PBMCs. The receptors were gathered from a woman aged 50 to 65 in good health and CMV-seropositive. The CDR3 runs from the conserved cysteine through the conserved F or W. Clone size appears in some rows only: once, few, many, or a class for an expanded clone.

length,V,size,J,CDR3
15,TRBV5-1,.,TRBJ1-5,CASSLVGGNDQPQHF
16,TRBV7-9,.,TRBJ1-1,CSSSLVWDRVGPEAFF
17,TRBV5-1,.,TRBJ2-6,CASSLSGQSSGANVLTF
16,TRBV5-4,few,TRBJ1-1,CASRQTSGTAYTEAFF
13,TRBV6-1,.,TRBJ1-3,CASGRGGVHTIYF
12,TRBV5-1,.,TRBJ1-2,CASSPGQGANTF
15,TRBV7-9,.,TRBJ2-2,CASSTEEGSAGELFF
13,TRBV5-1,.,TRBJ1-2,CASSLENPIDYTF
13,TRBV6-1,.,TRBJ2-1,CASSVRVYNEQFF
14,TRBV11-2,.,TRBJ2-1,CASNPSGRANEQFF
13,TRBV2,.,TRBJ1-2,CASSENSQRGYTF
12,TRBV6-1,.,TRBJ2-3,CASERDSDTQYF
13,TRBV6-1,.,TRBJ1-2,CASTLGSFYGYTF
20,TRBV7-8,.,TRBJ2-6,CASSLRTGKEGDSGANVLTF
16,TRBV18,once,TRBJ1-2,CASSPQWTGPNYGYTF
17,TRBV4-2,once,TRBJ2-6,CASSRPGPSSGANVLTF
16,TRBV6-1,.,TRBJ2-3,CASSEMWAGSTDTQYF
14,TRBV7-3,.,TRBJ2-2,CASSSSGTPGELFF
15,TRBV7-2,.,TRBJ1-2,CASSLSGAVGYGYTF
13,TRBV7-3,few,TRBJ1-2,CASSPDRGLLETF
15,TRBV10-1,few,TRBJ1-2,CASALGGTGWYGYTF
14,TRBV7-2,.,TRBJ2-7,CASSLRPNGGEQYF
13,TRBV6-1,.,TRBJ2-7,CASSEELLYEQYF